This is a list of T cell receptor beta chains from one sample in a study of beta chain features in type 1 diabetes. Libraries were prepared by immunoSEQ multiplex PCR; TCRdb keeps only in-frame clonotypes and omits some of them. The table lists under 300,000 clones, over 20% of them singletons. Sequencing used naive CD4+ T cells from blood. These receptors all come from a middle-aged woman with type 1 diabetes. Each CDR3 is given with its conserved first and last residue. The order of the fields is D gene, J gene, V gene, clone size, CDR3 DNA, CDR3 protein. A D gene is named only where the DNA matches it firmly. Some rows mark clone size as missing; the rest say once, few, many or name a class of expanded clone.

d_call: .; j_call: TRBJ1-2; v_call: TRBV7-9; clone_size: few; cdr3_nt: TGTGCCAGCACCCGAACACCAAACTATGGCTACACCTTC; cdr3_aa: CASTRTPNYGYTF
d_call: .; j_call: TRBJ1-1; v_call: TRBV4-3; clone_size: .; cdr3_nt: TGCGCCAGCAGCCAAGGCAGGGACACTGAAGCTTTCTTT; cdr3_aa: CASSQGRDTEAFF
d_call: .; j_call: TRBJ2-6; v_call: TRBV18; clone_size: .; cdr3_nt: TGTGCCAGCTCACGCCAACAGGTCTCTGGGGCCAACGTCCTGACTTTC; cdr3_aa: CASSRQQVSGANVLTF
d_call: .; j_call: TRBJ2-5; v_call: TRBV5-1; clone_size: few; cdr3_nt: TGCGCCAGCAGCTTGGATGGAGGGAGCTCCCAAGAGACCCAGTACTTC; cdr3_aa: CASSLDGGSSQETQYF
d_call: .; j_call: TRBJ2-1; v_call: TRBV15; clone_size: once; cdr3_nt: TGTGCCACCAGCAGAGATCGAAGACAGGGACTCGATGAGCAGTTCTTC; cdr3_aa: CATSRDRRQGLDEQFF
d_call: .; j_call: TRBJ1-2; v_call: TRBV28; clone_size: few; cdr3_nt: TGTGCCAGCAGTCTTAACTACTATGGCTACACCTTC; cdr3_aa: CASSLNYYGYTF
d_call: TRBD2; j_call: TRBJ2-5; v_call: TRBV5-1; clone_size: once; cdr3_nt: TGCGCCAGCAGCTTGGTGGGACTAGCCACACAACAAGAGACCCAGTACTTC; cdr3_aa: CASSLVGLATQQETQYF
d_call: .; j_call: TRBJ1-6; v_call: TRBV4-3; clone_size: few; cdr3_nt: TGCGCCAGCAGCCAAGATCACAGGTCACCCCTCCACTTT; cdr3_aa: CASSQDHRSPLHF
d_call: TRBD1; j_call: TRBJ2-1; v_call: TRBV9; clone_size: few; cdr3_nt: TGTGCCAGCAGCGTCGGACAGGGAGACTACAATGAGCAGTTCTTC; cdr3_aa: CASSVGQGDYNEQFF
d_call: .; j_call: TRBJ2-7; v_call: TRBV15; clone_size: .; cdr3_nt: TGTGCCACCAGCAGAGATTTTACGGACGAGCAGTACTTC; cdr3_aa: CATSRDFTDEQYF
d_call: .; j_call: TRBJ1-1; v_call: TRBV13; clone_size: few; cdr3_nt: TGTGCCAGCAGCTTTGCAGCGGGCACTGAAGCTTTCTTT; cdr3_aa: CASSFAAGTEAFF
d_call: .; j_call: TRBJ1-1; v_call: TRBV5-1; clone_size: .; cdr3_nt: TGCGCCAGCAGACCTCAGGGTACGAACACTGAAGCTTTCTTT; cdr3_aa: CASRPQGTNTEAFF
d_call: TRBD1; j_call: TRBJ2-7; v_call: TRBV28; clone_size: .; cdr3_nt: TGTGCCAGCAGTTTGACAGGGACCTACGAGCAGTACTTC; cdr3_aa: CASSLTGTYEQYF
d_call: .; j_call: TRBJ2-7; v_call: TRBV11-3; clone_size: .; cdr3_nt: TGTGCCAGCAGCTCAGACAGCTCCTACGAGCAGTACTTC; cdr3_aa: CASSSDSSYEQYF
d_call: .; j_call: TRBJ2-6; v_call: TRBV28; clone_size: .; cdr3_nt: TGTGCCAGCAGTTTACCCAGCGCGGCCTCGGGGGCCAACGTCCTGACTTTC; cdr3_aa: CASSLPSAASGANVLTF
d_call: TRBD1; j_call: TRBJ1-2; v_call: TRBV5-1; clone_size: .; cdr3_nt: TGCGCCAGCAGCTTGGTCCCTCAGGGACAGGGTAACTATGGCTACACCTTC; cdr3_aa: CASSLVPQGQGNYGYTF
d_call: TRBD2; j_call: TRBJ2-7; v_call: TRBV29-1; clone_size: .; cdr3_nt: TGCAGCGCCAAAGGGACTAGCGACTACGAGCAGTACTTC; cdr3_aa: CSAKGTSDYEQYF
d_call: .; j_call: TRBJ1-1; v_call: TRBV15; clone_size: .; cdr3_nt: TGTGCCACCAGCAGAGATCAGGACTGGAACACTGAAGCTTTCTTT; cdr3_aa: CATSRDQDWNTEAFF
d_call: TRBD2; j_call: TRBJ2-7; v_call: TRBV29-1; clone_size: few; cdr3_nt: TGCAGCGTTGTACGGACGCGGGGGTACGAGCAGTACTTC; cdr3_aa: CSVVRTRGYEQYF
d_call: TRBD2; j_call: TRBJ2-1; v_call: TRBV29-1; clone_size: few; cdr3_nt: TGCAGCGTTGGGACTCGGCTAGCGGAAGTGGAGCAGTTCTTC; cdr3_aa: CSVGTRLAEVEQFF